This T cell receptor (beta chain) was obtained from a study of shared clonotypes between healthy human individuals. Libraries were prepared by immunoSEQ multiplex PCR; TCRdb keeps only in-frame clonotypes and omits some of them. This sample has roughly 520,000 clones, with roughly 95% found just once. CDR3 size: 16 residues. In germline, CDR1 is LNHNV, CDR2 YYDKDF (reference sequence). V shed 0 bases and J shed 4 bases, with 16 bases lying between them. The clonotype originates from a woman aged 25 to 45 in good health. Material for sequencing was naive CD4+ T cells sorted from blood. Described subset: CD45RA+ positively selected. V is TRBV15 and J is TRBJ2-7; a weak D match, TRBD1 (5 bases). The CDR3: CATSRDPLGHYYEQYF. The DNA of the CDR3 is TGTGCCACCAGCAGAGATCCGTTAGGACATTATTACGAGCAGTACTTC.